Shown below are 25 T cell receptor beta chains from a single sample sequenced in a study of T cells in Graves' hyperthyroidism and ophthalmopathy. RNA transcripts yielded amplified TCR beta CDR3 regions. First-round RT-PCR of the TCR CDR3 relied on the HTBI primer set. Using its own MiXCR run on the multiplex PCR reads, TCRdb lists one record per CDR3 protein. The sample includes roughly 280,000 distinct CDR3 sequences, approximately 17% seen only once; the top ten take over 45%. Sequenced input: blood. The receptors shown here come from a woman aged 60 to 75 with Graves' ophthalmopathy.

The sample holds many counts of this clonotype. The chain combines TRBV20-1 with TRBJ1-5; TRBD1 aligns across 7 bases. The CDR3 is 16 residues long. In germline, CDR1 is DFQATT, CDR2 SNEGSKA (reference sequence). CDR3 loop: CSLAASGTAPHQPQHF. The CDR3 nucleotides read TGCAGCCTAGCAGCCTCCGGGACAGCTCCCCATCAGCCCCAGCATTTT.

In this sample, this clonotype turned up once. This sequence joins TRBV15 and TRBJ1-5; D ambiguous. Trimming took off 0 bases at V and 10 bases at J, with 16 bases between the two ends. The germline V gene encodes CDR1 LNHNV and CDR2 YYDKDF (reference sequence). The CDR3 extends over 15 amino acids. DNA of the CDR3: TGTGCCACCAGCAGAGATCCCGGCCTATCCGGACCCCAGCATTTT. It codes for CATSRDPGLSGPQHF.

V and J are TRBV6-1 and TRBJ1-2; D might be TRBD1 (5 bases). CDR1 MNHNS and CDR2 SASEGT come from the germline V gene. This CDR3 contains 13 residues. Trimming cost V 11 bases and J 1 base, with 14 bases left between them. CDR3 amino acids: CAAHSQVNYGYTF. CDR3 bases: TGTGCCGCCCACTCACAGGTTAACTATGGCTACACCTTC.

The chain links TRBV20-1 to TRBJ2-6, with no clear D. Germline V gives CDR1 DFQATT, CDR2 SNEGSKA (reference sequence). This CDR3 comprises 16 residues. The ends were cut back, 3 bases at V and 0 bases at J, with 12 bases in the middle. CDR3 residues: CSASARQSSGANVLTF. The CDR3 region has the DNA TGCAGTGCTAGTGCCAGGCAGAGCTCTGGGGCCAACGTCCTGACTTTC.

This clonotype has more than one count but fewer than ten. The chain is built from TRBV5-1 and TRBJ1-2; 7 bases align to TRBD1. Germline trimming cut 3 bases from V and 6 bases from J; bases unmatched to any gene: 8. This CDR3 has 14 amino acids. The germline V gene encodes CDR1 SGHRS and CDR2 YFSETQ. This chain's CDR3 is CASSSTLGTDGYTF. The CDR3 DNA sequence: TGCGCCAGCAGCTCTACCCTCGGGACAGATGGCTACACCTTC.

This clonotype was recorded many times. The V gene is TRBV20-1, the J gene TRBJ2-7; possibly TRBD2 for D (7 bases). In germline, CDR1 is DFQATT, CDR2 SNEGSKA (reference sequence). Trimming shortened V by 6 bases and J by 3 bases, and 21 bases separated the two germline ends. The CDR3 sequence is 15 residues long. The CDR3 nucleotides are TGCAGTGCCCGGGGGCAACTAGCGAGTAACTACGAGCAGTACTTC. This sequence encodes CSARGQLASNYEQYF.

The chain combines TRBV18 with TRBJ1-5, with TRBD1 matching 11 bases. Germline V gives CDR1 KGHSH, CDR2 LQKENI. The CDR3 consists of 17 residues. Unmatched junction bases numbered 7, after V lost 3 bases and J lost 3 bases. The CDR3 DNA sequence: TGTGCCAGCTCACCGGTACAGGACAGGGGGCCCAATCAGCCCCAGCATTTT. Protein product: CASSPVQDRGPNQPQHF.

This clonotype was counted a few times. The rearrangement joins TRBV15 to TRBJ2-7; 7 bases line up with TRBD1. Germline CDR1 is LNHNV and CDR2 is YYDKDF (reference sequence). With V trimmed by 4 bases and J by 0 bases, 6 bases remained unmatched. The CDR3 is 15 amino acids. The CDR3 region has the DNA TGTGCCACCAGCACTTTATACAGGGGCTCCTACGAGCAGTACTTC. Residues: CATSTLYRGSYEQYF. The full variable domain, with the rest looked up from reference TRBV15 and TRBJ2-7, is DAMVIQNPRYQVTQFGKPVTLSCSQTLNHNVMYWYQQKSSQAPKLLFHYYDKDFNNEADTPDNFQSRRPNTSFCFLDIRSPGLGDTAMYLCATSTLYRGSYEQYFGPGTRLTVT.

The chain has TRBV29-1 and TRBJ2-4; a possible D gene is TRBD2 (5 bases). Looked up from germline, CDR1 is SQVTM and CDR2 is ANQGSEA. This CDR3 has 13 amino acids. Trimming removed 3 bases at V and 7 bases at J, with 13 bases between. The CDR3 spells CSVESGSSNIQYF. The CDR3 region has the DNA TGCAGCGTTGAGTCTGGGAGTTCGAACATTCAGTACTTC.

This clonotype has ten or more counts. The gene calls are TRBV10-3 and TRBJ1-2; no clear D gene. Trimming removed 5 bases at V and 8 bases at J, with 15 bases between. The CDR3 sequence is 13 residues long. Germline lookup yields CDR1 ENHRY and CDR2 SYGVKD. The CDR3 loop is CAISLTGEEGYTF. The CDR3 nucleotides are TGTGCCATCAGTTTAACCGGCGAGGAGGGCTACACCTTC.

This clonotype occurred many times. The chain recombines TRBV20-1 with TRBJ2-3; 13 bases are shared with TRBD2. The CDR3 contains 15 residues. With V trimmed by 6 bases and J by 4 bases, 7 bases remained unmatched. Germline lookup yields CDR1 DFQATT and CDR2 SNEGSKA (reference sequence). As DNA, the CDR3 is TGCAGTGCCCCGCCCGGGACTAGCGGGGCAGATACGCAGTATTTT. Translation: CSAPPGTSGADTQYF.

This clonotype came up a few times. The chain carries TRBV28 and TRBJ2-3; 9 positions agree with TRBD1. The CDR3 has 17 residues. CDR1 and CDR2 from the germline V gene are MDHEN and SYDVKM. The V segment lost 6 bases and the J segment 4 bases; nucleotides outside the gene matches: 14. The CDR3 DNA reads as TGTGCCAGCAGCCCGGGACAGGGTTTGCGGCACGCAGATACGCAGTATTTT. The encoded protein is CASSPGQGLRHADTQYF.

This clonotype was seen repeatedly, ten times or more. The gene calls are TRBV20-1 and TRBJ2-7; 7 nucleotides agree with TRBD2. The germline V gene encodes CDR1 DFQATT and CDR2 SNEGSKA (reference sequence). V shed 3 bases and J 3 bases; nucleotides not matched to a gene: 8. The length of the CDR3 is 14 residues. CDR3 nucleotide sequence: TGCAGTGCTAGTGAGGCTAGCGGATTCTACGAGCAGTACTTC. Translated, it gives CSASEASGFYEQYF.

This clonotype was seen many times. The chain has TRBV7-9 and TRBJ1-1; possible D gene TRBD1, 5 bases. Trimming cost V 1 base and J 5 bases, with 17 bases left between them. CDR3 length: 16 amino acids. The germline V gene has CDR1 SEHNR and CDR2 FQNEAQ (reference sequence). CDR3 in amino acids: CASSLERGGVTTEAFF. CDR3 nucleotide sequence: TGTGCCAGCAGCTTAGAGCGGGGGGGGGTGACTACTGAAGCTTTCTTT. Together with reference TRBV7-9 and TRBJ1-1, the CDR3 gives the full variable domain: DTGVSQNPRHKITKRGQNVTFRCDPISEHNRLYWYRQTLGQGPEFLTYFQNEAQLEKSRLLSDRFSAERPKGSFSTLEIQRTEQGDSAMYLCASSLERGGVTTEAFFGQGTRLTVV.

This clonotype has only a few counts. The chain couples TRBV5-1 to TRBJ1-4; D not resolved. This CDR3 is 15 amino acids long. V lost 4 bases to trimming and J lost 7 bases, with 17 bases between them. Germline loops: CDR1 SGHRS, CDR2 YFSETQ. The CDR3: CASSPKTTRGEKLFF. CDR3 DNA sequence: TGCGCCAGCAGCCCCAAAACCACACGGGGTGAAAAACTGTTTTTT.

This clonotype was seen more than once but under ten times. The V call is TRBV3-1, the J call TRBJ2-7, with D hard to call. CDR3 length: 15 residues. Germline-derived CDR1 and CDR2 are LGHDT and YNNKEL (reference sequence). Deletions cut 1 base from V and 2 bases from J, with 12 bases between. In DNA form, the CDR3 reads TGTGCCAGCAGCCAAGTTTACGGCGCGCCCTACGAGCAGTACTTC. Encoded protein: CASSQVYGAPYEQYF.

This clonotype was seen many times. The gene calls are TRBV20-1 and TRBJ2-3; 7 nucleotides align to TRBD1. The CDR3 covers 15 residues. The trim removed 0 bases at V and 2 bases at J, leaving 5 bases unmatched. CDR1 is DFQATT and CDR2 is SNEGSKA in the germline V gene (reference sequence). The CDR3 protein is CSARDHRGPTDTQYF. In DNA, the CDR3 is TGCAGTGCTAGAGATCACAGGGGTCCCACAGATACGCAGTATTTT.

Of note for this clonotype: This may be a read error, as it is one base from a much larger clone. CDR3 protein: CACSLWTSGSDEQFF. DNA of the CDR3: TGCGCCTGCAGCTTATGGACTAGCGGGAGTGATGAGCAGTTCTTC. V usage is TRBV5-1 and J usage is TRBJ2-1, with TRBD2 matching over 13 bases. CDR1 is SGHRS, CDR2 YFSETQ, per germline. This CDR3 is 15 amino acids long. Drawing the rest from reference TRBV5-1 and TRBJ2-1, the complete variable domain is KAGVTQTPRYLIKTRGQQVTLSCSPISGHRSVSWYQQTPGQGLQFLFEYFSETQRNKGNFPGRFSGRQFSNSRSEMNVSTLELGDSALYLCACSLWTSGSDEQFFGPGTRLTVL.

This clonotype was seen a handful of times. The gene calls are TRBV5-1 and TRBJ2-3, with 8 nucleotides matching TRBD2. The ends lost 3 bases at V and 2 bases at J; junction bases unmatched: 11. The length of the CDR3 is 17 residues. Per germline, CDR1 SGHRS and CDR2 YFSETQ. The CDR3 here is CASSSSRRGVFTDTQYF. The CDR3 coding sequence is TGCGCCAGCAGCTCGAGCCGGCGGGGGGTATTCACAGATACGCAGTATTTT.

The table lists this clonotype with many counts. V gene TRBV7-2 combines with J gene TRBJ2-1; unclear D gene. V was shortened by 7 bases and J by 8 bases, with 18 bases between the two germline ends. Germline V gene lookup returns CDR1 SGHTA and CDR2 FQGNSA. This CDR3 is 14 amino acids long. CDR3 sequence: CASNREVGMDEQFF. DNA for the CDR3: TGTGCCAGCAACCGAGAGGTAGGGATGGATGAGCAGTTCTTC.

The rearrangement joins TRBV5-1 to TRBJ2-7; 8 bases agree with TRBD1. J lost 1 base, V lost 1 base, and 10 bases had no gene match. The CDR3 is 17 amino acids. The germline gives CDR1 SGHRS, CDR2 YFSETQ. In DNA, the CDR3 is TGCGCCAGCAGCTTGCCCTGGGGGACAGGCCATTCCTACGAGCAGTACTTC. Amino acids: CASSLPWGTGHSYEQYF.

The chain uses TRBV4-1 and TRBJ2-3, with 13 bases matching TRBD2. CDR1 MGHRA and CDR2 YSYEKL come from the germline V gene. The CDR3 has 18 residues. Trimming removed 4 bases from V and 2 bases from J; junction bases left unmatched: 9. CDR3: CASSPRGTSGKYTDTQYF. The DNA of the CDR3 is TGCGCCAGCAGCCCCCGCGGGACTAGCGGGAAGTACACAGATACGCAGTATTTT.

There are many counts of this clonotype. V and J are TRBV5-6 and TRBJ2-7, with D tentatively TRBD1 (5 bases). Trimming cost V 2 bases and J 6 bases, with 18 bases left between them. Germline CDR1 SGHDT, CDR2 YYEEEE. This CDR3 is 15 amino acids long. CDR3 region: CASSFSLQGETEQYF. The CDR3 DNA sequence: TGTGCCAGCAGCTTTAGTTTACAAGGGGAAACCGAGCAGTACTTC.

There are many counts of this clonotype. The chain joins TRBV20-1 to TRBJ1-2; the D gene is possibly TRBD1 (5 bases). The CDR3 covers 12 residues. V was pared by 5 bases and J by 5 bases, with 12 bases between. Germline values: CDR1 DFQATT, CDR2 SNEGSKA (reference sequence). CDR3 in amino acids: CSASGTDYGYTF. CDR3 sequence (DNA): TGCAGTGCTTCCGGGACGGATTATGGCTACACCTTC.

This clonotype was recorded at least ten times. The gene calls are TRBV7-2 and TRBJ2-5; D perhaps matches TRBD2 (7 bases). Germline CDR1 SGHTA, CDR2 FQGNSA. The CDR3 is made up of 16 amino acids. The germline V and J ends were trimmed by 5 bases and 1 base, with 17 bases remaining between them. CDR3 nucleotide sequence: TGTGCCAGCAGCCAACGCCGGGGGGCAGGCCAAGAGACCCAGTACTTC. The encoded protein is CASSQRRGAGQETQYF.